Listed below are T cell receptor beta chains from one sample, sequenced in a study of cytomegalovirus exposure and HLA in healthy donors. Sequenced by immunoSEQ multiplex PCR; TCRdb stores in-frame clones only, minus some. The sample includes around 58,000 clones, roughly 89% of them seen just once. Sequenced: PBMCs. These receptors were obtained from a woman aged 18 to 35 in good health and CMV-seronegative. Each CDR3 is given with its conserved first and last residue. Fields, in order: CDR3 protein, CDR3 DNA, J gene, D gene, V gene, clone size. The D gene is left open where the match is weak. Not all rows give a size; the values are once, few, many and, for expanded clones, a class.

cdr3_aa: CAWAPGGEEVEQYF
cdr3_nt: TGTGCCTGGGCCCCGGGCGGGGAGGAGGTCGAGCAGTACTTC
j_call: TRBJ2-7
d_call: NA
v_call: TRBV30
clone_size: once

cdr3_aa: CASSPLFNQPQHF
cdr3_nt: TGTGCCAGCAGCCCGTTGTTCAATCAGCCCCAGCATTTT
j_call: TRBJ1-5
d_call: NA
v_call: TRBV28
clone_size: NA

cdr3_aa: CASSLTGRSNYGYTF
cdr3_nt: TGTGCCAGCAGCTTAACGGGGAGATCTAACTATGGCTACACCTTC
j_call: TRBJ1-2
d_call: NA
v_call: TRBV7-2
clone_size: NA

cdr3_aa: CASSVGGTGMGIQYF
cdr3_nt: TGTGCCAGCAGTGTAGGCGGGACCGGGATGGGCATTCAGTACTTC
j_call: TRBJ2-4
d_call: NA
v_call: TRBV25-1
clone_size: NA

cdr3_aa: CASRQASGRSTDTQYF
cdr3_nt: TGTGCCAGCAGGCAAGCTAGCGGTAGGAGCACAGATACGCAGTATTTT
j_call: TRBJ2-3
d_call: TRBD2
v_call: TRBV5-6
clone_size: NA

cdr3_aa: CASSQEGQGATDTQYF
cdr3_nt: TGCGCCAGCAGCCAAGAGGGACAGGGGGCAACAGATACGCAGTATTTT
j_call: TRBJ2-3
d_call: TRBD1
v_call: TRBV4-3
clone_size: NA

cdr3_aa: CAWRRLAGTNTGELFF
cdr3_nt: TGTGCCTGGAGGCGGCTAGCGGGGACCAACACCGGGGAGCTGTTTTTT
j_call: TRBJ2-2
d_call: TRBD2
v_call: TRBV30
clone_size: NA

cdr3_aa: CASSPGTRRNTGELFF
cdr3_nt: TGTGCCAGCAGCCCAGGAACTAGACGTAACACCGGGGAGCTGTTTTTT
j_call: TRBJ2-2
d_call: NA
v_call: TRBV5-4
clone_size: few

cdr3_aa: CASSSSGGTEAFF
cdr3_nt: TGCGCCAGCAGCTCCTCAGGGGGTACTGAAGCTTTCTTT
j_call: TRBJ1-1
d_call: TRBD1
v_call: TRBV5-1
clone_size: NA

cdr3_aa: CASSVGSGSNTGELFF
cdr3_nt: TGTGCCAGCAGCGTAGGTAGCGGGTCGAACACCGGGGAGCTGTTTTTT
j_call: TRBJ2-2
d_call: TRBD2
v_call: TRBV9
clone_size: NA

cdr3_aa: CASKPGKYEQYF
cdr3_nt: TGTGCCAGCAAACCAGGGAAATACGAGCAGTACTTC
j_call: TRBJ2-7
d_call: NA
v_call: TRBV6-1
clone_size: few

cdr3_aa: CASSPGQGVDGYTF
cdr3_nt: TGTGCCAGCTCACCGGGACAGGGGGTGGATGGCTACACCTTC
j_call: TRBJ1-2
d_call: TRBD1
v_call: TRBV18
clone_size: NA

cdr3_aa: CASSARGSNQPQHF
cdr3_nt: TGTGCCAGCAGCGCCAGGGGTAGCAATCAGCCCCAGCATTTT
j_call: TRBJ1-5
d_call: NA
v_call: TRBV9
clone_size: NA

cdr3_aa: CASSLNQGGGEQYF
cdr3_nt: TGTGCCAGCAGCTTAAATCAGGGGGGCGGGGAGCAGTACTTC
j_call: TRBJ2-7
d_call: NA
v_call: TRBV7-2
clone_size: NA

cdr3_aa: CASSHLTRRIMNTEAFF
cdr3_nt: TGCGCCAGCAGCCATCTGACTCGACGGATCATGAACACTGAAGCTTTCTTT
j_call: TRBJ1-1
d_call: NA
v_call: TRBV4-1
clone_size: NA

cdr3_aa: CASSLSSDSTDTQYF
cdr3_nt: TGTGCCAGCAGCTTGTCTAGCGACAGCACAGATACGCAGTATTTT
j_call: TRBJ2-3
d_call: NA
v_call: TRBV7-3
clone_size: NA

cdr3_aa: CASSQGGRSQGPQHF
cdr3_nt: TGTGCCAGCAGCCAAGGAGGGAGGAGTCAGGGGCCCCAGCATTTT
j_call: TRBJ1-5
d_call: NA
v_call: TRBV4-2
clone_size: NA

cdr3_aa: CASTRTGVNTEAFF
cdr3_nt: TGTGCCAGTACTCGGACAGGGGTGAACACTGAAGCTTTCTTT
j_call: TRBJ1-1
d_call: TRBD1
v_call: TRBV19
clone_size: NA

cdr3_aa: CASSQGLLVGNQRRRDTQYF
cdr3_nt: TGCGCCAGCAGCCAAGGCTTGTTAGTGGGTAACCAGAGGAGGAGAGATACGCAGTATTTT
j_call: TRBJ2-3
d_call: NA
v_call: TRBV4-1
clone_size: NA

cdr3_aa: CASSLEASGGTNEQFF
cdr3_nt: TGCGCCAGCAGCTTGGAGGCTAGCGGGGGCACCAATGAGCAGTTCTTC
j_call: TRBJ2-1
d_call: TRBD2
v_call: TRBV5-1
clone_size: NA

cdr3_aa: CASRLRGPGELFF
cdr3_nt: TGTGCCAGCAGGCTCAGGGGTCCCGGGGAGCTGTTTTTT
j_call: TRBJ2-2
d_call: NA
v_call: TRBV7-6
clone_size: once

cdr3_aa: CASSGTSGNQPQHF
cdr3_nt: TGTGCCAGCAGTGGGACATCGGGCAATCAGCCCCAGCATTTT
j_call: TRBJ1-5
d_call: NA
v_call: TRBV2
clone_size: few

cdr3_aa: CAWGRASGNTIYF
cdr3_nt: TGTGCCTGGGGCAGGGCCTCTGGAAACACCATATATTTT
j_call: TRBJ1-3
d_call: NA
v_call: TRBV30
clone_size: NA

cdr3_aa: CASSPVGAGGPDTQYF
cdr3_nt: TGTGCCAGCAGCCCCGTGGGTGCGGGAGGGCCAGATACGCAGTATTTT
j_call: TRBJ2-3
d_call: TRBD2
v_call: TRBV13
clone_size: NA

cdr3_aa: CASSPGLLGYNEQFF
cdr3_nt: TGTGCCAGCAGCCCGGGTCTCCTGGGCTACAATGAGCAGTTCTTC
j_call: TRBJ2-1
d_call: NA
v_call: TRBV5-5
clone_size: once

cdr3_aa: CASSQDPRASRGYTF
cdr3_nt: TGCGCCAGCAGCCAAGACCCCAGGGCATCGAGGGGCTACACCTTC
j_call: TRBJ1-2
d_call: NA
v_call: TRBV4-3
clone_size: NA

cdr3_aa: CASSSTGTYEQYF
cdr3_nt: TGTGCCAGCAGCTCGACAGGGACCTACGAGCAGTACTTC
j_call: TRBJ2-7
d_call: TRBD1
v_call: TRBV7-9
clone_size: NA

cdr3_aa: CASSTLEGAGEQYF
cdr3_nt: TGCGCCAGCAGCACCCTGGAGGGGGCGGGGGAGCAGTACTTC
j_call: TRBJ2-7
d_call: NA
v_call: TRBV5-1
clone_size: NA

cdr3_aa: CASSLGGASGSQGFF
cdr3_nt: TGTGCCAGCAGCTTAGGTGGGGCTAGCGGGAGCCAGGGGTTCTTC
j_call: TRBJ2-1
d_call: TRBD2
v_call: TRBV7-9
clone_size: NA

cdr3_aa: CASRGDSNVLEAFF
cdr3_nt: TGTGCCAGCAGAGGGGACAGCAATGTACTCGAAGCTTTCTTT
j_call: TRBJ1-1
d_call: TRBD1
v_call: TRBV7-2
clone_size: once

cdr3_aa: CASSQSPGYGNTIYF
cdr3_nt: TGCGCCAGCAGCCAAAGCCCAGGGTACGGAAACACCATATATTTT
j_call: TRBJ1-3
d_call: NA
v_call: TRBV4-1
clone_size: NA

cdr3_aa: CASSSTGASEKLFF
cdr3_nt: TGTGCCAGCAGCTCGACAGGGGCAAGTGAAAAACTGTTTTTT
j_call: TRBJ1-4
d_call: TRBD1
v_call: TRBV7-8
clone_size: once

cdr3_aa: CASSLSLAGVNEQFF
cdr3_nt: TGTGCCAGCAGTTTGTCACTAGCGGGAGTCAATGAGCAGTTCTTC
j_call: TRBJ2-1
d_call: TRBD2
v_call: TRBV27
clone_size: NA

cdr3_aa: CATRGGDFYEQYF
cdr3_nt: TGTGCCACCAGGGGGGGGGATTTTTACGAGCAGTACTTC
j_call: TRBJ2-7
d_call: NA
v_call: TRBV10-3
clone_size: NA

cdr3_aa: CASSWGTSDLYEQYF
cdr3_nt: TGCGCCAGCAGCTGGGGGACTAGCGACCTCTACGAGCAGTACTTC
j_call: TRBJ2-7
d_call: TRBD2
v_call: TRBV5-1
clone_size: NA

cdr3_aa: CASSGVQGNIPGGNEQFF
cdr3_nt: TGCGCCAGCAGTGGAGTCCAGGGAAATATTCCGGGCGGCAATGAGCAGTTCTTC
j_call: TRBJ2-1
d_call: NA
v_call: TRBV10-1
clone_size: once

cdr3_aa: CATSREDRPDYEQYF
cdr3_nt: TGTGCCACCAGCAGAGAAGACAGGCCAGACTACGAGCAGTACTTC
j_call: TRBJ2-7
d_call: NA
v_call: TRBV15
clone_size: NA

cdr3_aa: CASSLGQGLGNTIYF
cdr3_nt: TGTGCCAGCAGCTTGGGACAGGGTCTGGGAAACACCATATATTTT
j_call: TRBJ1-3
d_call: TRBD1
v_call: TRBV7-8
clone_size: NA

cdr3_aa: CASSLLTGGNQPQHF
cdr3_nt: TGTGCCAGCAGCTTACTGACAGGAGGCAATCAGCCCCAGCATTTT
j_call: TRBJ1-5
d_call: NA
v_call: TRBV7-8
clone_size: NA

cdr3_aa: CASMRQERYTF
cdr3_nt: TGTGCCAGTATGAGGCAAGAACGCTACACCTTC
j_call: TRBJ1-2
d_call: NA
v_call: TRBV19
clone_size: NA

cdr3_aa: CASSEGRGHTNQPQHF
cdr3_nt: TGCGCCAGCAGCGAGGGGAGGGGCCACACAAATCAGCCCCAGCATTTT
j_call: TRBJ1-5
d_call: NA
v_call: TRBV4-1
clone_size: NA

cdr3_aa: CASSAPSARGNEQFF
cdr3_nt: TGTGCCAGCAGTGCTCCTAGCGCCCGAGGTAATGAGCAGTTCTTC
j_call: TRBJ2-1
d_call: NA
v_call: TRBV2
clone_size: NA

cdr3_aa: CASSSPPGKANQPQHF
cdr3_nt: TGTGCCAGCAGCTCCCCCCCAGGGAAAGCAAATCAGCCCCAGCATTTT
j_call: TRBJ1-5
d_call: NA
v_call: TRBV7-2
clone_size: NA

cdr3_aa: CASSPDWRATAGGFF
cdr3_nt: TGTGCCAGCTCACCCGACTGGCGGGCCACGGCCGGTGGTTTCTTT
j_call: TRBJ1-1
d_call: NA
v_call: TRBV18
clone_size: NA

cdr3_aa: CANDRFFYGYTF
cdr3_nt: TGTGCCAACGACAGGTTTTTCTATGGCTACACCTTC
j_call: TRBJ1-2
d_call: NA
v_call: TRBV6-5
clone_size: NA

cdr3_aa: CASSGTDYGYTF
cdr3_nt: TGTGCCAGCAGCGGGACAGACTATGGCTACACCTTC
j_call: TRBJ1-2
d_call: TRBD1
v_call: TRBV27
clone_size: once

cdr3_aa: CARPREHLYNSPLHF
cdr3_nt: TGTGCTAGGCCCAGGGAACATCTCTATAATTCACCCCTCCACTTT
j_call: TRBJ1-6
d_call: NA
v_call: TRBV12-5
clone_size: NA

cdr3_aa: CASSLSSGGTDTQYF
cdr3_nt: TGTGCCAGCAGCTTATCTAGCGGGGGCACAGATACGCAGTATTTT
j_call: TRBJ2-3
d_call: TRBD2
v_call: TRBV7-8
clone_size: NA

cdr3_aa: CASSFLGRGGRSDTQYF
cdr3_nt: TGTGCCAGCAGCTTTTTGGGGCGGGGGGGCCGTTCAGATACGCAGTATTTT
j_call: TRBJ2-3
d_call: TRBD2
v_call: TRBV7-2
clone_size: few

cdr3_aa: CASSEVLNTGELFF
cdr3_nt: TGTGCCAGCAGTGAAGTCCTAAACACCGGGGAGCTGTTTTTT
j_call: TRBJ2-2
d_call: NA
v_call: TRBV6-1
clone_size: NA

cdr3_aa: CASSPWDRRSGNTIYF
cdr3_nt: TGTGCCAGCAGCCCCTGGGACAGGCGGTCTGGAAACACCATATATTTT
j_call: TRBJ1-3
d_call: TRBD1
v_call: TRBV11-2
clone_size: NA

cdr3_aa: CASGDRGTMNTEAFF
cdr3_nt: TGTGCCAGCGGTGACAGGGGGACTATGAACACTGAAGCTTTCTTT
j_call: TRBJ1-1
d_call: TRBD1
v_call: TRBV27
clone_size: NA

cdr3_aa: CASSPTGTGGYGYTF
cdr3_nt: TGTGCCAGCTCACCCACCGGGACAGGGGGCTATGGCTACACCTTC
j_call: TRBJ1-2
d_call: TRBD1
v_call: TRBV18
clone_size: NA

cdr3_aa: CASSQPDRSQETQYF
cdr3_nt: TGCGCCAGCAGTCAACCCGACAGGAGTCAAGAGACCCAGTACTTC
j_call: TRBJ2-5
d_call: NA
v_call: TRBV23-1
clone_size: NA

cdr3_aa: CASSRTTGGNGNTIYF
cdr3_nt: TGCGCCAGCAGCCGGACGACAGGGGGCAACGGAAACACCATATATTTT
j_call: TRBJ1-3
d_call: TRBD1
v_call: TRBV5-1
clone_size: NA

cdr3_aa: CASSQSYEQYF
cdr3_nt: TGTGCCAGCAGCCAGTCCTACGAGCAGTACTTC
j_call: TRBJ2-7
d_call: NA
v_call: TRBV11-2
clone_size: NA

cdr3_aa: CAISESFGRGGFKNEQYF
cdr3_nt: TGTGCCATCAGTGAGTCTTTCGGGCGGGGGGGCTTTAAGAACGAGCAGTACTTC
j_call: TRBJ2-7
d_call: TRBD2
v_call: TRBV10-3
clone_size: NA

cdr3_aa: CASSLEGGRTEAFF
cdr3_nt: TGTGCCAGCAGCCTAGAAGGGGGCAGGACTGAAGCTTTCTTT
j_call: TRBJ1-1
d_call: TRBD1
v_call: TRBV7-9
clone_size: NA

cdr3_aa: CASRASGMRDTQYF
cdr3_nt: TGTGCCAGCAGGGCTAGCGGGATGAGAGATACGCAGTATTTT
j_call: TRBJ2-3
d_call: TRBD2
v_call: TRBV27
clone_size: NA

cdr3_aa: CASRGGLARTSYEQYF
cdr3_nt: TGTGCCAGCAGGGGGGGGTTAGCGAGGACCTCCTACGAGCAGTACTTC
j_call: TRBJ2-7
d_call: TRBD2
v_call: TRBV28
clone_size: once